A single count supports the clone carrying this T cell receptor beta chain. The sample belongs to a study of T cell changes during pregnancy in multiple sclerosis. Germline-derived CDR1 and CDR2 are SGHDT and YYEEEE. Trimming cost V 0 bases and J 6 bases, with 12 bases left between them. CDR3 length: 14 residues. The method was immunoSEQ multiplex PCR; TCRdb's version includes in-frame clones alone and lacks a portion of them. The data contain 84,000 or so clones, 85% to 95% of them singletons. The J gene is TRBJ1-1, the V gene TRBV5-6; perhaps TRBD1 as D (5 bases). Sequences were derived from peripheral blood, sampled in the third trimester of pregnancy. The receptor comes from a female donor with multiple sclerosis, enrolled in a pregnancy study. The CDR3 protein is CASSLGGWEPEAFF. For the CDR3, the DNA is TGTGCCAGCAGCTTGGGGGGCTGGGAACCTGAAGCTTTCTTT.